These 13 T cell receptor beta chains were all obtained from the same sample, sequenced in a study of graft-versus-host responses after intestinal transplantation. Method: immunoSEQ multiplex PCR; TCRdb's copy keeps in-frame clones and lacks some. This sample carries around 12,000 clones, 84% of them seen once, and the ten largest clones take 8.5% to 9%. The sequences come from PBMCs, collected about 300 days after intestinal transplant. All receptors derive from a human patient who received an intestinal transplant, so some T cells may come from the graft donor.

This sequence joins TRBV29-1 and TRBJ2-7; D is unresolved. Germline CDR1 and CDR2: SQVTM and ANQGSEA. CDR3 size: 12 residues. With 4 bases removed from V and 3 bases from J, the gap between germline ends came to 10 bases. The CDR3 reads CSVGHHSYEQYF. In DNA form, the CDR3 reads TGCAGCGTTGGGCACCATAGCTACGAGCAGTACTTC.

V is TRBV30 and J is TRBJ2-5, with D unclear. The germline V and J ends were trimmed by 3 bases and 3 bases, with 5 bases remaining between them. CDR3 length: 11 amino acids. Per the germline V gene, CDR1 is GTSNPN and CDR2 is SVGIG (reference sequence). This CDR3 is CAWSPKETQYF. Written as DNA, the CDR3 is TGTGCCTGGAGCCCTAAAGAGACCCAGTACTTC.

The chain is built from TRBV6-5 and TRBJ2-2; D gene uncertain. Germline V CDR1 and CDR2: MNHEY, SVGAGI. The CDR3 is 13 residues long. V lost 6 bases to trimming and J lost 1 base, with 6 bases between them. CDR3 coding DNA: TGTGCCAGCAGCTCCAGGAACACCGGGGAGCTGTTTTTT. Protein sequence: CASSSRNTGELFF.

The CDR3 reads CASSLSGSEAFF. For the CDR3, the DNA is TGTGCCAGCAGCTTATCCGGTTCCGAAGCTTTCTTT. The chain couples TRBV11-3 to TRBJ1-1; D is unresolved. CDR1 is SGHNT, CDR2 YENEEA, per germline. The V end was cut by 2 bases, the J end by 8 bases, with 9 bases between. This CDR3 is built from 12 residues.

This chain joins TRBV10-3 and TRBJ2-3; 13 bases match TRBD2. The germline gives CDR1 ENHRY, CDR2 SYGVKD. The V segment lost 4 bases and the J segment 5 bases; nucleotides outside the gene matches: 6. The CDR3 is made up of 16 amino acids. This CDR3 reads CAISGGLAGRLDTQYF. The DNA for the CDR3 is TGTGCCATCAGTGGGGGACTAGCGGGAAGGTTAGATACGCAGTATTTT.

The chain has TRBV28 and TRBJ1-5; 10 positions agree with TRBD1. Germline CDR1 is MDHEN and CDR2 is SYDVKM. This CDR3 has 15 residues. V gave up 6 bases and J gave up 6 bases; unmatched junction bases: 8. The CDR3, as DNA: TGTGCCAGCAGATCCGGGACAGGGGAGGGTCAGCCCCAGCATTTT. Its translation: CASRSGTGEGQPQHF.

The CDR3 DNA sequence: TGTGCCAGCAGTTCGACAGGGGGGCAAGGCGTACTGTTTTTT. This translates into CASSSTGGQGVLFF. The V gene is TRBV6-1, the J gene TRBJ1-4, with 9 bases lining up with TRBD1. The CDR3 runs to 14 residues. V lost 5 bases and J lost 13; bases outside the gene matches: 11. Germline V gives CDR1 MNHNS, CDR2 SASEGT.

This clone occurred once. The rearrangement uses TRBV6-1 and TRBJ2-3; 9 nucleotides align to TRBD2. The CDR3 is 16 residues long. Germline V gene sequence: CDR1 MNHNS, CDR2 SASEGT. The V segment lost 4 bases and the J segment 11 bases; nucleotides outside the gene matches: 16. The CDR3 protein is CASSASLAGVPGGQYF. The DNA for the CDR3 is TGTGCCAGCAGTGCCTCGTTAGCGGGAGTCCCCGGGGGGCAGTATTTT.

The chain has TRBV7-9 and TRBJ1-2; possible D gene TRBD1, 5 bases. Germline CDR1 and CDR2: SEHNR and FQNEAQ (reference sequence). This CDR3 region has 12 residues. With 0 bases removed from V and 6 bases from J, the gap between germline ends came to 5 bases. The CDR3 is CASSLAGDGYTF. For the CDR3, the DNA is TGTGCCAGCAGCTTAGCAGGGGATGGCTACACCTTC. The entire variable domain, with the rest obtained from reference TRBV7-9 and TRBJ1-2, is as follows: DTGVSQNPRHKITKRGQNVTFRCDPISEHNRLYWYRQTLGQGPEFLTYFQNEAQLEKSRLLSDRFSAERPKGSFSTLEIQRTEQGDSAMYLCASSLAGDGYTFGSGTRLTVV.

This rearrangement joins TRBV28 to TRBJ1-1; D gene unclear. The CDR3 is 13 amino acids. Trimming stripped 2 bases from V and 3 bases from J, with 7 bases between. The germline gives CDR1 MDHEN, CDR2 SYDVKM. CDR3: CASSLGVDTEAFF. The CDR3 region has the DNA TGTGCCAGCAGTTTAGGGGTGGACACTGAAGCTTTCTTT.

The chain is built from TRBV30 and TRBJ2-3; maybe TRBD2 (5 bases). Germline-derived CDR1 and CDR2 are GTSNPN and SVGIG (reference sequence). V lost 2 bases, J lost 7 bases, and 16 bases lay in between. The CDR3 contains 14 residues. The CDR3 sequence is CAWSSRHRRNTQYF. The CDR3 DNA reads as TGTGCCTGGAGTTCCCGCCATCGGAGGAATACGCAGTATTTT. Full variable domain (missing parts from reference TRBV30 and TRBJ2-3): SQTIHQWPATLVQPVGSPLSLECTVEGTSNPNLYWYRQAAGRGLQLLFYSVGIGQISSEVPQNLSASRPQDRQFILSSKKLLLSDSGFYLCAWSSRHRRNTQYFGPGTRLTVL.

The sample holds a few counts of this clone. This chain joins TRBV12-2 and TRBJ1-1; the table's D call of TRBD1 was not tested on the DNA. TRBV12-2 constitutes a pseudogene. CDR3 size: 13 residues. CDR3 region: CASRLDRDTEAFF. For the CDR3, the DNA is TGTGCAAGTCGCTTAGACAGGGACACTGAAGCTTTCTTT.

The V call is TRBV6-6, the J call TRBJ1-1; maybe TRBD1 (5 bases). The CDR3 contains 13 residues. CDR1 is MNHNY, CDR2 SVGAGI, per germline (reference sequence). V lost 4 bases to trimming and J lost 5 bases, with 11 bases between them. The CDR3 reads CASSWGKGTEAFF. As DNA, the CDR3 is TGTGCCAGCAGTTGGGGCAAGGGAACTGAAGCTTTCTTT.